The present T cell receptor (beta chain) was sequenced within a study of identical twins. This CDR3 is built from 16 residues. CDR1 SGHTA and CDR2 FQGNSA come from the germline V gene. Germline trimming cut 5 bases from V and 8 bases from J; bases unmatched to any gene: 8. TCRdb fed the 5' RACE reads into MiXCR, producing one record per CDR3 protein. The table lists hundreds of thousands of distinct CDR3 sequences, around 24% of them singletons. The same data also went into a second study, on T cells expressing NK-cell markers. From that study: Dominant NKG2C+ clonotypes in a handful of donors made up about 1.0-7.5% of CD8+ T cells.

The rearrangement uses TRBV7-2 and TRBJ2-1; 14 bases are a match to TRBD2. This sequence originates from a woman younger than 30 in good health. The sample consisted of CD4+ T cells sorted from blood. In nucleotides, the CDR3 is TGTGCCAGCAGCCCATACGGACTAGCGGGAGGTGATGAGCAGTTCTTC. It codes for CASSPYGLAGGDEQFF.